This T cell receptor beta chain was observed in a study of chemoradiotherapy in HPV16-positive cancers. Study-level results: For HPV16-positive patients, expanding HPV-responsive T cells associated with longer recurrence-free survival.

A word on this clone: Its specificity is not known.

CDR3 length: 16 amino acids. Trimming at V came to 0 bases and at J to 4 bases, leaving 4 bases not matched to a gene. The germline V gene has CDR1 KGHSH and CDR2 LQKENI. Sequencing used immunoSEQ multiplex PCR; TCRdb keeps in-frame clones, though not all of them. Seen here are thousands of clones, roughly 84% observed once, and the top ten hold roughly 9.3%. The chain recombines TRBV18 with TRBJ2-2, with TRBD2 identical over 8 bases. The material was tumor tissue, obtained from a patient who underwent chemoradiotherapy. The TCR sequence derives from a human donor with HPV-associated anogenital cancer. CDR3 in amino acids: CASSPPVAGSTGELFF. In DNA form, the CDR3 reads TGTGCCAGCTCACCACCGGTAGCGGGGAGCACCGGGGAGCTGTTTTTT.